This T cell receptor (beta chain) was obtained from a study of blood T cells in healthy people across ages. Comments on this clonotype: The junction differs from germline at one of its ends, possibly a read error.

Alongside a J-beta primer mix, a sample-barcoded 5' primer served in a second PCR lasting about 7 to 11 cycles. TCRdb re-derived calls from the 5' RACE reads in MiXCR, one entry per CDR3 protein. Of hundreds of thousands of distinct CDR3 sequences in the sample, around 21% were seen once. The length of the CDR3 is 14 residues. The sequenced material came from blood. The V and J genes are TRBV12-3 or TRBV12-4 and TRBJ2-3, with D uncertain. This clonotype was obtained from a man between 70 and 80 years old in good health. The CDR3 coding sequence is TGTGCCAGCAGCCTAGTCGGAAGCGCAGATGCGCAGTATTTT. This encodes CASSLVGSADAQYF.